Listed here are 6 T cell receptor beta chains from one sample, sequenced in a study of regulatory dendritic cells for organ transplantation. Method: immunoSEQ multiplex PCR; TCRdb's copy keeps in-frame clones and lacks some. The table records 8,500 to 13,000 clones, under 80% of them present only once. The sample was memory CD8+ T cells from blood. Subset denoted: CD45RO+ memory T cells. The source is a human donor in good health.

This clone was observed a handful of times. This chain joins TRBV11-1 and TRBJ2-1; D is ambiguous. The CDR3 contains 11 residues. V dropped 0 bases and J dropped 6 bases, with 0 bases sitting between them. CDR1 and CDR2 (germline): SGHAT, FQDESV (reference sequence). This CDR3 reads CASSLANEQFF. Here the CDR3 DNA reads TGTGCCAGCAGCTTAGCCAATGAGCAGTTCTTC.

This chain connects TRBV6-5 to TRBJ2-7, with TRBD1 identical over 9 bases. In germline, CDR1 is MNHEY, CDR2 SVGAGI. The trim removed 5 bases at V and 2 bases at J, leaving 4 bases unmatched. CDR3 length equals 14 residues. CDR3 in DNA: TGTGCCAGCAGTCAACAGGGGGCCCCCTACGAGCAGTACTTC. Translation gives CASSQQGAPYEQYF.

This clone was counted once. The chain combines TRBV6-1 with TRBJ2-7, with D unclear. The CDR3 extends over 14 amino acids. Trimming removed 2 bases at V and 4 bases at J, with 12 bases between. Germline CDR1 MNHNS, CDR2 SASEGT. The CDR3 spells CASSELERSYEQYF. DNA of the CDR3: TGTGCCAGCAGTGAATTAGAGAGATCTTACGAGCAGTACTTC.

This rearrangement joins TRBV6-4 to TRBJ1-5; the D is unclear. CDR1 is MRHNA, CDR2 SNTAGT, per germline. The CDR3 is made up of 14 amino acids. Trimming pared 2 bases from V and 0 bases from J, leaving 5 bases between. DNA for the CDR3: TGTGCCAGCAGTGACCATTATAGCAATCAGCCCCAGCATTTT. This gives the protein CASSDHYSNQPQHF.

This clone was picked up a small number of times. This chain joins TRBV6-6 and TRBJ1-2; D remains unclear. CDR1 is MNHNY, CDR2 SVGAGI, per germline (reference sequence). The CDR3 length is 13 residues. V dropped 0 bases and J dropped 7 bases, with 9 bases sitting between them. The CDR3 DNA reads as TGTGCCAGCAGTTACTCGAGTTTCAGTGGCTACACCTTC. As protein: CASSYSSFSGYTF.

The chain combines TRBV7-9 with TRBJ1-4; unclear D gene. The CDR3 consists of 17 residues. V shed 3 bases and J shed 0 bases, with 14 bases lying between them. The germline V gene has CDR1 SEHNR and CDR2 FQNEAQ (reference sequence). The CDR3 region is CASSFDWPTATNEKLFF. CDR3 coding DNA: TGTGCCAGCAGCTTCGATTGGCCAACCGCAACTAATGAAAAACTGTTTTTT. The full variable domain, completed using reference TRBV7-9 and TRBJ1-4, is DTGVSQNPRHKITKRGQNVTFRCDPISEHNRLYWYRQTLGQGPEFLTYFQNEAQLEKSRLLSDRFSAERPKGSFSTLEIQRTEQGDSAMYLCASSFDWPTATNEKLFFGSGTQLSVL.